Below, 23 T cell receptor beta chains from the same sample are listed, as sequenced in a study of cytomegalovirus exposure and HLA in healthy donors. A multiplex PCR was run with 60 Vbeta primers and 13 Jbeta primers. The protocol was immunoSEQ multiplex PCR, while the TCRdb copy is restricted to in-frame clones and leaves out a portion. The sample lists 200,000 to 300,000 clones, around 80% occurring once. Sequencing was done on a sample of PBMCs. The receptors derive from a boy between 10 and 17 years old in good health and CMV-seronegative.

This CDR3 reads CASSQPDRGVGNQPQHF. Written as DNA, the CDR3 is TGCGCCAGCAGCCAACCCGACAGGGGTGTGGGCAATCAGCCCCAGCATTTT. This chain connects TRBV4-1 to TRBJ1-5; TRBD1 aligns across 8 bases. Looked up from germline, CDR1 is MGHRA and CDR2 is YSYEKL. CDR3 length: 17 amino acids. V lost 2 bases to trimming and J lost 2 bases; unmatched junction nucleotides: 8.

Turning to this clone: An end of the junction differs from the germline gene, which may be a read error. The rearrangement uses TRBV7-7 and TRBJ2-5, with D tentatively TRBD2 (5 bases). Germline V gene lookup returns CDR1 SSHAT and CDR2 FNYEAQ (reference sequence). This CDR3 comprises 18 residues. The CDR3 is CASSLGSGLRLRQETQYF. The CDR3 region has the DNA TGTGCTAGCAGCTTAGGGAGCGGCCTACGTTTGAGGCAAGAGACCCAGTACTTC. The variable domain in full, completed from reference TRBV7-7 and TRBJ2-5, reads GAGVSQSPRYKVTKRGQDVTLRCDPISSHATLYWYQQALGQGPEFLTYFNYEAQPDKSGLPSDRFSAERPEGSISTLTIQRTEQRDSAMYRCASSLGSGLRLRQETQYFGPGTRLLVL.

The chain uses TRBV11-2 and TRBJ2-1; the D gene is possibly TRBD2 (6 bases). The CDR3 covers 16 residues. Trimming took off 7 bases at V and 7 bases at J, with 23 bases between the two ends. Germline assignment: CDR1 SGHAT and CDR2 FQNNGV. CDR3 sequence: CASTPSGGKGWNEQFF. The CDR3 region has the DNA TGTGCCAGCACCCCATCTGGAGGGAAAGGGTGGAATGAGCAGTTCTTC.

This chain's CDR3 is CASIRGRALRGEQYF. The CDR3 region has the DNA TGCGCCAGCATCCGCGGGAGAGCCCTTCGTGGCGAGCAGTACTTC. This sequence joins TRBV10-1 and TRBJ2-7, with 7 nucleotides matching TRBD2. V lost 7 bases to trimming and J lost 6 bases; unmatched junction nucleotides: 15. The germline V gene encodes CDR1 WNHNN and CDR2 SYGVQD (reference sequence). This CDR3 region has 15 residues.

This chain joins TRBV4-1 and TRBJ2-4, with D unclear. The germline V gene has CDR1 MGHRA and CDR2 YSYEKL. This CDR3 is 11 amino acids long. Trimming shortened V by 0 bases and J by 12 bases, and 6 bases separated the two germline ends. CDR3 in amino acids: CASSQDSTQYF. The CDR3 DNA follows: TGCGCCAGCAGCCAAGATAGTACTCAGTACTTC.

This clone was observed a single time. This sample includes further DNA sequences coding for the same CDR3. The rearrangement uses TRBV15 and TRBJ1-1; D perhaps matches TRBD1 (5 bases). The germline CDR1 and CDR2 sequences are LNHNV and YYDKDF (reference sequence). This CDR3 has 16 amino acids. Trimming pared 5 bases from V and 1 base from J, leaving 17 bases between. CDR3 bases: TGTGCCACCAGCGGCACTAAGGGGTACGCGAACACTGAAGCTTTCTTT. As protein: CATSGTKGYANTEAFF.

The rearrangement links TRBV27 to TRBJ1-2, with 7 bases that match TRBD1. CDR3 length: 14 residues. CDR1 is MNHEY and CDR2 is SMNVEV in the germline V gene (reference sequence). Trimming cost V 0 bases and J 4 bases; bases outside gene matches: 2. The CDR3 DNA reads TGTGCCAGCAGTTTATCTGGGACAGTCTATGGCTACACCTTC. Protein: CASSLSGTVYGYTF.

The chain employs TRBV7-6 and TRBJ2-7, with D unclear. Trimming left V 1 base short and J 0 bases short, with 10 bases between. Germline CDR1 SGHVS, CDR2 FNYEAQ. CDR3 length: 15 residues. This CDR3 is CASSLEGGDSYEQYF. In DNA form, the CDR3 reads TGTGCCAGCAGCTTAGAAGGCGGCGACTCCTACGAGCAGTACTTC.

This clone appeared once. The chain employs TRBV11-3 and TRBJ2-7, with no clear D. Trimming removed 0 bases at V and 0 bases at J, with 15 bases between. CDR3 size: 17 residues. CDR1 is SGHNT, CDR2 YENEEA, per germline. The CDR3 sequence: CASSLEVRLSSSYEQYF. The CDR3 region has the DNA TGTGCCAGCAGCTTAGAGGTGCGACTCTCGAGCTCCTACGAGCAGTACTTC.

The V gene is TRBV11-2, the J gene TRBJ2-2; 12 nucleotides line up with TRBD2. The CDR3 has 18 residues. Per the germline V gene, CDR1 is SGHAT and CDR2 is FQNNGV. The V and J ends lost 5 bases and 1 base, in that order; junction bases with no gene match: 8. For the CDR3, the DNA is TGTGCCAGCAGCCTCAGGACTAGCGGGGCGTGGAACACCGGGGAGCTGTTTTTT. Residues: CASSLRTSGAWNTGELFF.

Only a few counts were recorded for this clone. The rearrangement links TRBV5-1 to TRBJ2-5; 10 bases line up with TRBD2. J was trimmed by 4 bases and V by 4 bases; bases with no gene match: 10. CDR3 size: 16 residues. Looked up from germline, CDR1 is SGHRS and CDR2 is YFSETQ. This CDR3 reads CASSLWGTSAGETQYF. In DNA form, the CDR3 reads TGCGCCAGCAGCCTCTGGGGGACTAGCGCGGGAGAGACCCAGTACTTC.

The genes are TRBV27 and TRBJ1-6, with TRBD1 matching 7 bases. The CDR3 runs to 15 residues. The junction had 12 bases not matched to a gene; V was cut back by 6 bases and J by 10 bases. Germline V gene data show CDR1 as MNHEY and CDR2 as SMNVEV (reference sequence). The CDR3 is CASRGWTGSGSPLHF. CDR3 in DNA: TGTGCCAGCAGGGGCTGGACAGGCTCTGGGTCACCCCTCCACTTT.

The V and J genes are TRBV5-1 and TRBJ2-7; 9 positions match TRBD2. The CDR3 is 16 residues long. J gave up 0 bases and V 4 bases, and 8 bases lay outside the gene matches. From germline, CDR1 is SGHRS and CDR2 YFSETQ. The CDR3 DNA sequence: TGCGCCAGCAGCCGGTGGTCTAGCGGGGTCTCCTACGAGCAGTACTTC. Its translation is CASSRWSSGVSYEQYF.

The chain combines TRBV18 with TRBJ1-2; D is perhaps TRBD1 (5 bases). This CDR3 region has 18 residues. Germline CDR1 and CDR2: KGHSH and LQKENI. With 6 bases removed from V and 2 bases from J, the gap between germline ends came to 25 bases. CDR3 bases: TGTGCCAGCTCTCAATCTCCGGGACTTTTTAACCTAAACTATGGCTACACCTTC. Translated, it gives CASSQSPGLFNLNYGYTF.

The V and J genes are TRBV7-6 and TRBJ1-3; D ambiguous. This CDR3 region has 14 residues. Germline V gene data show CDR1 as SGHVS and CDR2 as FNYEAQ. Deletions cut 3 bases from V and 4 bases from J, with 10 bases between. CDR3 in DNA: TGTGCCAGCAGCTTGGCCCTTACGGGAAACACCATATATTTT. Its translation: CASSLALTGNTIYF.

V and J are TRBV6-5 and TRBJ1-1; the D is unclear. From germline, CDR1 is MNHEY and CDR2 SVGAGI. The CDR3 is made up of 13 amino acids. With 2 bases removed from V and 3 bases from J, the gap between germline ends came to 7 bases. Here the CDR3 DNA reads TGTGCCAGCAGTTACCGGGTAGACACTGAAGCTTTCTTT. It is translated as CASSYRVDTEAFF.

The V and J genes are TRBV6-5 and TRBJ2-1; possible D gene TRBD2, 6 bases. Germline V lookup: CDR1 MNHEY, CDR2 SVGAGI. Trimming pared 0 bases from V and 3 bases from J, leaving 12 bases between. The CDR3 is 16 residues long. In nucleotides, the CDR3 is TGTGCCAGCAGTTACTCGATGGGGGACTTCTACAATGAGCAGTTCTTC. Translation gives CASSYSMGDFYNEQFF.

The rearrangement uses TRBV28 and TRBJ2-2; possibly TRBD2 for D (6 bases). Trimming pared 7 bases from V and 3 bases from J, leaving 18 bases between. The germline CDR1 and CDR2 sequences are MDHEN and SYDVKM. The CDR3 has 16 amino acids. Here the CDR3 reads CASTVFWGRYTGELFF. The CDR3 region has the DNA TGTGCCAGCACAGTTTTTTGGGGGAGGTACACCGGGGAGCTGTTTTTT. Full variable domain (missing parts from reference TRBV28 and TRBJ2-2): DVKVTQSSRYLVKRTGEKVFLECVQDMDHENMFWYRQDPGLGLRLIYFSYDVKMKEKGDIPEGYSVSREKKERFSLILESASTNQTSMYLCASTVFWGRYTGELFFGEGSRLTVL.

This sequence joins TRBV30 and TRBJ2-7; TRBD2 is a possible D gene (5 bases). Trimming removed 0 bases from V and 6 bases from J, with 18 bases in between. The CDR3 length is 15 residues. Germline V lookup: CDR1 GTSNPN, CDR2 SVGIG (reference sequence). The CDR3 is CAWSVGYQTISEQYF. For the CDR3, the DNA is TGTGCCTGGAGTGTAGGTTACCAGACTATCTCCGAGCAGTACTTC.

This rearrangement joins TRBV5-4 to TRBJ2-7; 8 nucleotides align to TRBD2. Germline CDR1 SGHNT, CDR2 YYREEE (reference sequence). This CDR3 spans 15 amino acids. Losses at the gene ends were 0 bases for V and 2 bases for J; bases not matched to a gene: 4. The CDR3 coding sequence is TGTGCCAGCAGCTTGGCCGGGACTAGTACCTACGAGCAGTACTTC. It encodes CASSLAGTSTYEQYF. The full variable domain, rest sourced from reference TRBV5-4 and TRBJ2-7, is ETGVTQSPTHLIKTRGQQVTLRCSSQSGHNTVSWYQQALGQGPQFIFQYYREEENGRGNFPPRFSGLQFPNYSSELNVNALELDDSALYLCASSLAGTSTYEQYFGPGTRLTVT.

The J gene is TRBJ1-5, the V gene TRBV10-2, with D uncertain. The CDR3 runs 13 residues. Trimming stripped 6 bases from V and 4 bases from J, with 10 bases between. CDR1 WSHSY and CDR2 SAAADI come from the germline V gene. The DNA for the CDR3 is TGCGCCAGCAGGGTGGACTGGAATCAGCCCCAGCATTTT. This gives the protein CASRVDWNQPQHF.

The rearrangement joins TRBV10-2 to TRBJ1-4, with 8 bases aligning to TRBD1. The V gene end was trimmed by 6 bases and the J gene end by 6 bases; junction bases not matched to a gene: 6. Germline values: CDR1 WSHSY, CDR2 SAAADI. The CDR3 is 14 residues long. CDR3 sequence reads: CASSLQGVDEKLFF. DNA for the CDR3: TGCGCCAGCAGCCTACAGGGGGTGGATGAAAAACTGTTTTTT.

The chain carries TRBV4-1 and TRBJ1-4; 7 nucleotides align to TRBD1. Trimming removed 4 bases from V and 3 bases from J; junction bases left unmatched: 5. The germline V gene has CDR1 MGHRA and CDR2 YSYEKL. The CDR3 totals 15 residues. The CDR3 sequence: CASSPTGLSNEKLFF. CDR3 DNA sequence: TGCGCCAGCAGCCCGACAGGGCTGTCTAATGAAAAACTGTTTTTT.